Below are 13 T cell receptor beta chains sequenced from a single sample in a study of human T cells and chemical hapten exposure. The time point is: pre-sensitization, week 0. Specified treatment: therapeutic diphenylcyclopropenone sensitization with weekly scalp DPC. TCRdb independently ran MiXCR on the RACE reads; one entry per CDR3 protein. The sample consists of around 100,000 distinct CDR3 sequences, approximately 10% of them appearing once. Material: whole blood, obtained in connection with sensitization to the hapten diphenylcyclopropenone (DPC). These receptors originate from a woman aged 55-69 years with alopecia areata. Some clones in this sample may be carry-over from other donors' samples.

This clonotype occurred many times. This CDR3 is CASGSPGTEAFF. CDR3 sequence (DNA): TGTGCCTCAGGGTCTCCGGGGACTGAAGCTTTCTTT. The J gene is TRBJ1-1, the V gene TRBV30; maybe TRBD1 (5 bases). V shed 7 bases and J shed 5 bases, with 14 bases lying between them. The CDR3 extends over 12 amino acids. CDR1 and CDR2 from the germline V gene are GTSNPN and SVGIG (reference sequence).

This clonotype was counted between two and nine times. V and J are TRBV5-1 and TRBJ2-1; 7 nucleotides line up with TRBD2. CDR1 and CDR2 from the germline V gene are SGHRS and YFSETQ. The length of the CDR3 is 15 residues. The V gene end was trimmed by 5 bases and the J gene end by 0 bases; junction bases not matched to a gene: 5. The CDR3 sequence: CASRWSGDSYNEQFF. Written as DNA, the CDR3 is TGCGCCAGCAGATGGAGCGGGGACTCCTACAATGAGCAGTTCTTC.

This clonotype was seen at least ten times. The V and J genes are TRBV7-9 and TRBJ2-3; a weak D match, TRBD1 (6 bases). The V gene's germline CDR1 is SEHNR and CDR2 FQNEAQ (reference sequence). This CDR3 region has 14 residues. The V gene lost 4 bases and the J gene lost 2 bases, with 10 bases spanning the gap. The CDR3 coding sequence is TGTGCCAGCAGCTCGGCAGGGGCCACAGATACGCAGTATTTT. Residues: CASSSAGATDTQYF.

The rearrangement links TRBV7-2 to TRBJ2-7, with 10 bases fitting TRBD2. Germline loops: CDR1 SGHTA, CDR2 FQGNSA. Trimming removed 4 bases from V and 2 bases from J; junction bases left unmatched: 17. The CDR3 loop spans 19 amino acids. CDR3 amino acids: CASSYRLAGRIGAPYEQYF. The CDR3 DNA reads TGTGCCAGCAGCTACAGACTAGCGGGCCGTATAGGAGCTCCCTACGAGCAGTACTTC.

In its sample, this clonotype was seen many times. The chain recombines TRBV21-1 with TRBJ1-5; the D segment call TRBD1 is taken from the table without a DNA check. TRBV21-1 is labeled a pseudogene. The CDR3 sequence is 16 residues long. CDR3 DNA sequence: TGTGCCAGCAGCAAAGCCGTACAGGGACGTAATCAGCCCCAGCATTTT. Its translation is CASSKAVQGRNQPQHF.

The CDR3 is CASSMRNRGLYGYTF. The CDR3 DNA is TGTGCCAGTAGTATGCGGAACAGGGGACTCTATGGCTACACCTTC. This chain connects TRBV19 to TRBJ1-2; TRBD1 aligns across 7 bases. The CDR3 spans 15 residues. Trimming cost V 3 bases and J 4 bases; bases outside gene matches: 8. The germline V gene has CDR1 LNHDA and CDR2 SQIVND (reference sequence).

In this sample, this clonotype turned up many times. The rearrangement joins TRBV6-6 to TRBJ1-1; D is possibly TRBD1 (5 bases). Per the germline V gene, CDR1 is MNHNY and CDR2 is SVGAGI (reference sequence). The CDR3 runs to 12 residues. V lost 10 bases and J 5 bases, leaving 14 bases between the germline ends. The CDR3 is CATTLGATEAFF. The CDR3 DNA sequence: TGTGCCACCACTCTCGGGGCTACTGAAGCTTTCTTT.

This chain joins TRBV6-2 or TRBV6-3 and TRBJ2-1; 8 bases map to TRBD2. Germline trimming cut 7 bases from V and 6 bases from J; bases unmatched to any gene: 2. The CDR3 is 12 amino acids. Per germline, CDR1 MNHEY and CDR2 SVGEGT. The CDR3 nucleotides are TGTGCCAGCAACGGGGGGGTCAATGAGCAGTTCTTC. Protein sequence: CASNGGVNEQFF.

This clonotype has more than one count but fewer than ten. The chain couples TRBV5-6 to TRBJ2-2; a possible D gene is TRBD1 (6 bases). V lost 4 bases and J 6 bases, leaving 13 bases between the germline ends. This CDR3 comprises 14 residues. CDR1 SGHDT and CDR2 YYEEEE come from the germline V gene. The CDR3 loop reads CASSQLQGSGELFF. The DNA of the CDR3 is TGTGCCAGCAGCCAACTACAGGGATCCGGGGAGCTGTTTTTT.

With respect to this clonotype: At one boundary the junction diverges from the germline segment, which might be a read error. This chain links TRBV12-3 or TRBV12-4 with TRBJ2-2; D is possibly TRBD2 (5 bases). The CDR3 extends over 15 amino acids. Written as DNA, the CDR3 is TGTGCCAGCAGTCGACAAGGAGCGAACACCGGGGAGCTGTTATTT. This codes for CASSRQGANTGELLF.

There are many counts of this clonotype. This chain uses TRBV4-2 with TRBJ2-5; TRBD2 aligns across 13 bases. This CDR3 is built from 17 residues. The junction had 4 bases not matched to a gene; V was cut back by 2 bases and J by 1 base. From germline, CDR1 is LGHNA and CDR2 YNFKEQ. The CDR3 sequence: CASSQPLAGGIQETQYF. The CDR3, as DNA: TGTGCCAGCAGCCAACCACTAGCGGGGGGGATCCAAGAGACCCAGTACTTC.

There are many counts of this clonotype. This chain links TRBV12-3 or TRBV12-4 with TRBJ1-5, with D tentatively TRBD1 (5 bases). V shed 0 bases and J shed 5 bases, with 8 bases lying between them. This CDR3 contains 14 residues. CDR3 sequence reads: CASSLATVDQPQHF. The DNA of the CDR3 is TGTGCCAGCAGTTTAGCGACAGTAGATCAGCCCCAGCATTTT.

This clonotype was counted ten times or more. CDR3 in DNA: TGTGCCAGCAGCTTAGGCACAGAGGGGTCACCCCTCCACTTT. It is translated as CASSLGTEGSPLHF. The gene calls are TRBV7-9 and TRBJ1-6; perhaps TRBD1 as D (5 bases). There are 14 residues in the CDR3. Trimming removed 1 base from V and 10 bases from J, with 11 bases in between. CDR1 SEHNR and CDR2 FQNEAQ come from the germline V gene (reference sequence). Full variable domain (missing parts from reference TRBV7-9 and TRBJ1-6): DTGVSQNPRHKITKRGQNVTFRCDPISEHNRLYWYRQTLGQGPEFLTYFQNEAQLEKSRLLSDRFSAERPKGSFSTLEIQRTEQGDSAMYLCASSLGTEGSPLHFGNGTRLTVT.